These 24 T cell receptor beta chains share one sample of origin, sequenced in a study of tumor and adjacent non-tumor tissue in lung cancer. The template was RNA from unsorted bulk tissue. Three rounds of nested PCR, following a modified ARM-PCR protocol, produced the TCRbeta library. A single record per CDR3 protein comes from TCRdb applying MiXCR to the multiplex PCR reads. The sample holds approximately 120,000 distinct CDR3 sequences, approximately 82% seen once. The sequenced material came from lung tumor tissue. The source is a woman in her sixties with non-small cell lung cancer.

With regard to this clonotype: A junction end diverges from the germline sequence, so it may reflect a read error. The rearrangement links TRBV6-1 to TRBJ1-5; D is ambiguous. The CDR3 length is 12 residues. Looked up from germline, CDR1 is MNHNS and CDR2 is SASEGT. In nucleotides, the CDR3 is TGTGCCTGCAGTCTTCGGGATCAGCCCCAGCATTTT. This gives the protein CACSLRDQPQHF.

The V gene is TRBV24-1, the J gene TRBJ2-2; tentatively, D is TRBD2 (5 bases). CDR3 length: 17 amino acids. V lost 0 bases, J lost 3 bases, and 13 bases lay in between. Germline V gene lookup returns CDR1 KGHDR and CDR2 SFDVKD. The CDR3 DNA follows: TGTGCCACCAGTGATTTGGGTTCAGGAGGCGACACCGGGGAGCTGTTTTTT. Its protein product is CATSDLGSGGDTGELFF.

By sample fraction, this clonotype is medium-sized. J is TRBJ2-5 and V is TRBV4-1, with D uncertain. V was shortened by 0 bases and J by 5 bases, with 13 bases between the two germline ends. This CDR3 region has 15 residues. Germline-derived CDR1 and CDR2 are MGHRA and YSYEKL. CDR3 loop: CASSQDRGTVETQYF. The DNA of the CDR3 is TGCGCCAGCAGCCAAGATCGCGGTACAGTGGAGACCCAGTACTTC.

The sample holds one count of this clonotype. The junction shows a germline mismatch at one end, possibly a read error. The chain is built from TRBV5-1 and TRBJ2-1; 9 positions match TRBD1. CDR3 size: 14 residues. Germline V lookup: CDR1 SGHRS, CDR2 YFSETQ. The CDR3, as DNA: TGCGCCATCAGCTTGGACAGGGGAAAGGTTGAGCAATTCTTC. It codes for CAISLDRGKVEQFF.

The rearrangement uses TRBV11-3 and TRBJ2-1; the match to TRBD2 covers 12 bases. This CDR3 region has 17 residues. CDR1 and CDR2 from the germline V gene are SGHNT and YENEEA. The CDR3 region has the DNA TGTGTCAACAGCTTGGAGTTGACTAGCGGGAGCCATAATGAGCAGTTCTTC. As protein: CVNSLELTSGSHNEQFF.

A remark on this clonotype: Just one base apart from a much larger clone, this may be a read error. This chain joins TRBV4-1 and TRBJ2-5, with TRBD1 matching 7 bases. The length of the CDR3 is 15 residues. The V gene's germline CDR1 is MGHRA and CDR2 YSYEKL. The CDR3 DNA follows: TGCGCCAGCAGCCAAGGCATGGGACAGCAAGGGACCCAGTACTTC. Encoded protein: CASSQGMGQQGTQYF.

As regards this clonotype: The final CDR3 position lacks the conserved phenylalanine or tryptophan, pointing to a likely read error. This chain connects TRBV20-1 to TRBJ2-4; D is tentatively TRBD1 or TRBD2 (5 bases each). V lost 7 bases and J lost 6, with 22 bases in between. CDR1 is DFQATT, CDR2 SNEGSKA, per germline (reference sequence). This CDR3 contains 15 residues. CDR3 sequence: CSDINSREGRNIQYI. DNA for the CDR3: TGCAGTGATATTAATAGCAGGGAAGGGAGAAACATTCAGTACATC.

As for this clonotype: One junction end does not reproduce the germline sequence, and a read error may be involved. J is TRBJ2-1 and V is TRBV20-1; the D gene could be TRBD1 or TRBD2 (5 bases each). The CDR3 has 13 residues. Germline V gene data show CDR1 as DFQATT and CDR2 as SNEGSKA (reference sequence). In nucleotides, the CDR3 is TGCATTGCTAGAAGGGACCAATACAATGGGCAGTTTTTC. Its translation: CIARRDQYNGQFF.

This clonotype was picked up a small number of times. The rearrangement uses TRBV28 and TRBJ1-3; D ambiguous. Germline CDR1 is MDHEN and CDR2 is SYDVKM. This CDR3 spans 13 amino acids. The V gene lost 1 base and the J gene lost 2 bases, with 3 bases spanning the gap. The CDR3 nucleotides are TGTGCCAGCAGTTTATCTACTGGAAACACCATATATTTT. Translated: CASSLSTGNTIYF. The full variable domain, completed using reference TRBV28 and TRBJ1-3, is DVKVTQSSRYLVKRTGEKVFLECVQDMDHENMFWYRQDPGLGLRLIYFSYDVKMKEKGDIPEGYSVSREKKERFSLILESASTNQTSMYLCASSLSTGNTIYFGEGSWLTVV.

This clonotype was counted many times. This chain joins TRBV10-2 and TRBJ2-3, with a weak D call TRBD2 (6 bases). The V and J ends lost 7 bases and 7 bases respectively, with 9 bases between them. From germline, CDR1 is WSHSY and CDR2 SAAADI. The CDR3 is made up of 11 amino acids. CDR3 protein: CASMGGNTQYF. In DNA, the CDR3 is TGCGCCAGCATGGGAGGAAATACGCAGTATTTT.

This chain joins TRBV4-3 and TRBJ2-5; perhaps TRBD1 as D (6 bases). This CDR3 spans 15 amino acids. Germline V lookup: CDR1 LGHNA, CDR2 YSLEER. In DNA, the CDR3 is TGCATCAGCAGCCAAGAGGCCCCAGGACAGGAGACCCAGTACTTC. It codes for CISSQEAPGQETQYF.

This sequence joins TRBV12-3 or TRBV12-4 and TRBJ1-1; a weak D match, TRBD1 (6 bases). The CDR3 length is 13 residues. Trimming shortened V by 6 bases and J by 2 bases, and 10 bases separated the two germline ends. CDR3 sequence (DNA): TGTGCCAGCAGATGGGGACATAACACTGAAGCTTTCTTT. Translation: CASRWGHNTEAFF.

The gene calls are TRBV7-9 and TRBJ1-2; D is possibly TRBD1 (5 bases). This CDR3 contains 15 residues. The germline V gene has CDR1 SEHNR and CDR2 FQNEAQ (reference sequence). The ends were cut back, 7 bases at V and 3 bases at J, with 18 bases in the middle. The chain's CDR3 is CASIRRIRGDYGYTF. CDR3 nucleotides: TGTGCCAGCATTCGCCGGATAAGGGGAGACTATGGCTACACCTTC. Looking up the rest from reference TRBV7-9 and TRBJ1-2 gives the full variable domain: DTGVSQNPRHKITKRGQNVTFRCDPISEHNRLYWYRQTLGQGPEFLTYFQNEAQLEKSRLLSDRFSAERPKGSFSTLEIQRTEQGDSAMYLCASIRRIRGDYGYTFGSGTRLTVV.

Concerning this clonotype itself: The CDR3 carries no conserved terminal phenylalanine or tryptophan, so it likely arises from a read error. No DNA is shown, since the ends of the CDR3 on it are uncertain; the CDR3 is the one TCRdb lists. The chain joins TRBV11-3 to TRBJ2-1; the listed D gene, TRBD2, was not tested against the DNA. Both ends counted, the CDR3 spans 17 residues. Germline CDR1 reads SGHNT; CDR2 reads YENEEA. The CDR3 reads CVSSLELTSGSHNEQIS.

The chain uses TRBV6-2 or TRBV6-3 and TRBJ2-7; D is unclear. The germline V and J ends were trimmed by 7 bases and 12 bases, with 28 bases remaining between them. Germline V CDR1 and CDR2: MNHEY, SVGEGT. The length of the CDR3 is 15 residues. The DNA of the CDR3 is TGTGCCAGCAACTCCGCGGCCCGCGGTTCCTACAAGCGGTACTTC. It is translated as CASNSAARGSYKRYF.

In regard to this clonotype: Relative to the germline gene, one junction end is altered; a read error may explain this. This chain connects TRBV6-6 to TRBJ1-5; 8 bases are shared with TRBD1. Germline V gene data show CDR1 as MNHNY and CDR2 as SVGAGI (reference sequence). The CDR3 runs to 14 residues. The CDR3 spells CASIPDRGGQLQHF. CDR3 nucleotides: TGTGCCAGCATCCCCGACAGGGGCGGTCAGCTCCAGCATTTT.

A word on this clonotype: The junction differs from germline at one of its ends, possibly a read error. The chain recombines TRBV4-1 with TRBJ1-2; a possible D gene is TRBD1 (5 bases). This CDR3 contains 17 residues. Germline-derived CDR1 and CDR2 are MGHRA and YSYEKL. CDR3 in amino acids: CAGRTPGGHGGDYGYTF. The CDR3 DNA follows: TGCGCCGGCAGGACTCCCGGAGGACATGGGGGGGACTATGGCTACACCTTT.

With regard to this clonotype: The junction departs from the called germline gene at one end, perhaps through a read error. The chain employs TRBV20-1 and TRBJ2-2, with 7 bases that match TRBD2. The CDR3 sequence is 14 residues long. The germline gives CDR1 DFQATT, CDR2 SNEGSKA (reference sequence). CDR3 DNA sequence: TGTAGTGCTTCCAGCTCTAGCGGCATCGGGGGGCTGTTTTTT. Protein product: CSASSSSGIGGLFF.

This clonotype was picked up one time. The J gene is TRBJ2-1, the V gene TRBV29-1; D not resolved. V lost 3 bases to trimming and J lost 8 bases, with 14 bases between them. Germline CDR1 SQVTM, CDR2 ANQGSEA. CDR3 length equals 13 residues. The CDR3 loop is CSVDKGSHDEQFF. CDR3 bases: TGCAGCGTTGACAAGGGTTCCCACGATGAGCAGTTCTTC.

This clonotype was seen a single time. One end of the junction varies from germline; a read error may be responsible. The chain joins TRBV4-2 to TRBJ2-5; D perhaps matches TRBD2 (5 bases). The CDR3 consists of 16 residues. CDR1 is LGHNA, CDR2 YNFKEQ, per germline. CDR3 nucleotide sequence: TGTACCAGCAGCCAAGACCTAGCTGGGTATGGAGAGACCCAGTACTTC. It is translated as CTSSQDLAGYGETQYF.

This clonotype came up once. The CDR3 carries no conserved terminal phenylalanine or tryptophan, so it likely arises from a read error. V is TRBV6-1 and J is TRBJ2-3, with D uncertain. The V gene's germline CDR1 is MNHNS and CDR2 SASEGT. This CDR3 spans 13 amino acids. CDR3 in DNA: TGTACCAGCAGTGAATCGCCGCGGGATACGCAGTATTTG. As protein: CTSSESPRDTQYL.

Many counts were recorded for this clonotype. The V gene is TRBV4-3, the J gene TRBJ1-1, with 8 bases matching TRBD1. After removal of 4 bases from V and 6 bases from J, the junction contained 10 bases not matched to a gene. Germline V CDR1 and CDR2: LGHNA, YSLEER. This CDR3 is 15 amino acids long. CDR3 nucleotides: TGCGCCAGCAGCCCTGCGGACAGGGCGAGGGCTGAAGCTTTCTTT. It codes for CASSPADRARAEAFF.

This chain links TRBV11-3 with TRBJ2-1; D is perhaps TRBD2 (5 bases). Trimming took off 2 bases at V and 7 bases at J, with 21 bases between the two ends. Germline V gene data show CDR1 as SGHNT and CDR2 as YENEEA. The CDR3 runs 17 residues. CDR3 loop: CASSLQLTNGSHNEQFF. The CDR3 bases are TGTGCCAGCAGCTTACAATTGACTAACGGAAGCCATAATGAGCAGTTCTTC.

In regard to this clonotype: This may be a read error, as it is one base from a much larger clone. This rearrangement joins TRBV6-6 to TRBJ2-7; D could derive from TRBD1 or TRBD2 (5 bases each). The germline V gene has CDR1 MNHNY and CDR2 SVGAGI (reference sequence). The CDR3 length is 13 residues. The germline V and J ends were trimmed by 9 bases and 6 bases, with 18 bases remaining between them. DNA of the CDR3: TGTGCCAGTAAAGGAGGCAGGGTCTTCGAGCAGTACTTC. Residues: CASKGGRVFEQYF.